This T cell receptor beta chain appears in the sequencing data of a study of blood T cell repertoires in COVID-19. Study details: Material from acute and convalescent COVID-19 was sourced from the United States, Italy and Spain. PBMCs, B-cell-depleted T cells, or T cells provided the cDNA or gDNA that made up the material.

In the study's own analysis: It was from reference gene primer amplification that nucleated cell counts were estimated. Libraries were prepared by immunoSEQ multiplex PCR; TCRdb keeps only in-frame clonotypes and omits some of them. V, J and clone size were drawn from that table, and D and trimming were deduced from the DNA. The profile shows about 480,000 clones, more than 75% of them singletons. The sequence derives from a woman aged 40 to 49 who had recovered from COVID-19. The source material was PBMCs or T cells enriched from blood (not recorded which).

In DNA, the CDR3 is TGTGCCAGCAGTTTATCGTACAACAGACCCTCTGGAAACACCATATATTTT. This sequence encodes CASSLSYNRPSGNTIYF. The chain combines TRBV27 with TRBJ1-3; D is undetermined. This CDR3 region has 17 residues. The germline gives CDR1 MNHEY, CDR2 SMNVEV (reference sequence). Trimming removed 0 bases from V and 0 bases from J, with 12 bases in between.